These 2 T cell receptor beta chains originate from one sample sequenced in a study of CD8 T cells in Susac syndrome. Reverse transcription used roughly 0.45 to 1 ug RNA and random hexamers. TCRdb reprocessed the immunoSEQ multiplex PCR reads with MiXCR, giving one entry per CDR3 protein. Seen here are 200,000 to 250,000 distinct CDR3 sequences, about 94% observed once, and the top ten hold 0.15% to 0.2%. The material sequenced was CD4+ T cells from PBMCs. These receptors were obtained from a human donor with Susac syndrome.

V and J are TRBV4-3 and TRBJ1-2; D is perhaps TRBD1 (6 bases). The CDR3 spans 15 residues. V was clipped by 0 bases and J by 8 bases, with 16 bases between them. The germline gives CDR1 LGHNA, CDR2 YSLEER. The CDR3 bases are TGCGCCAGCAGCCAAGAAGCCAGGGGAAGGAACGGCTACACCTTC. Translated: CASSQEARGRNGYTF.

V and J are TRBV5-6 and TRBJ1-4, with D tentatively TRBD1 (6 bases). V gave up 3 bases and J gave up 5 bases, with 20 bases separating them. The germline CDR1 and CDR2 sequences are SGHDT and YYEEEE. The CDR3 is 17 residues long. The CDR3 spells CASSSTSSDSRNEKLFF. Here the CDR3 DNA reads TGTGCCAGCAGCTCAACTAGTTCGGACAGTCGAAATGAAAAACTGTTTTTT.